This T cell receptor (beta chain) originates from a study of PD-1 blockade in classical Hodgkin lymphoma. The germline V gene has CDR1 SGDLS and CDR2 YYNGEE. The CDR3 covers 14 residues. V was trimmed by 0 bases and J by 2 bases, leaving 9 bases between them. This clone was seen a few times. Assay used: immunoSEQ multiplex PCR; TCRdb lists only in-frame clones, some missing. This sample has 31,000 or so clones, with approximately 67% found just once. Time point of the sample: cycle 4 day 1 (C4D1), after five to seven weeks of nivolumab. Brentuximab vedotin exposure varied among the patients, all of whom had relapsed after autologous stem cell transplantation.

V is TRBV9 and J is TRBJ2-7; D is ambiguous. The source was peripheral blood mononuclear cells (PBMCs), collected before the fourth cycle of nivolumab. The sequence was collected from a human donor with classical Hodgkin lymphoma. In DNA, the CDR3 is TGTGCCAGCAGCGTAGCGCCCTCCCCCTACGAGCAGTACTTC. Translated: CASSVAPSPYEQYF.